This T cell receptor beta chain was profiled in a study of cytomegalovirus exposure and HLA in healthy donors (dated by TCRdb to 2016 to 2017). Regarding the research as a whole: An earlier analysis of several hundred of the donors reported 250 to 350 Gb of sequence data and 117 million unique TCR beta sequences obtained from 150 million to 200 million T cells. Roughly 300 gigabases of sequencing data and 78 million or so unique TCR sequences were included in an early release covering around 650 HLA-typed donors. The genetic ancestry cluster associated with self-reported Caucasian donors included around four fifths of the approximately 410 genotyped donors. The study was designed to test whether signatures of past pathogen exposure could be identified by cataloging public T cell receptors. The study used immunosequencing to profile the T cell repertoires of more than 650 subjects and linked those repertoires to cytomegalovirus serostatus. A separate validation cohort of approximately 130 different subjects was used in addition to the roughly 670-subject first cohort. To predict cytomegalovirus infection status, the study brought together high-throughput TCR immunosequencing, statistical association of individual TCRs with disease status, and machine learning. A later analysis re-analyzed previously published TCR beta repertoires from hundreds of donors and added high-resolution HLA genotyping to study TCR occurrence patterns. In the later analysis, no new phenotypic data were used to find candidate immune exposures; instead, reliance was placed on TCR beta sequences and their occurrence across donors. An earlier analysis of some 500 of the donors used high-throughput TCR beta sequencing to judge whether each TCR beta V gene segment behaved as functional or pseudogenic. Donor age, sex, ethnicity and CMV serostatus were compiled together with the repertoire data. A later genetic analysis took genome-wide SNP genotypes for 398 of the 666 donors and used that subset as a discovery cohort. Every repertoire in the discovery cohort had been generated on one and the same sequencing platform. HLA typing covered class I and class II loci at four-digit resolution. The number of typed donors differed by locus: roughly 629-640 for A, B, C, DRB1 and DQB1; roughly 510 for DQA1; approximately 600 for DPA1; and some 450 for DPB1. Four or five DR-DQ haplotypes were handled as single units for association and clustering, since linkage in the cohort was strong. Among some 400 genotyped donors of the cohort, an average of around 220,000 unique TCR beta nucleotide sequences was sequenced per donor, of which 15% to 20% were non-productive. Results the study describes overall, beyond this receptor: V-gene and J-gene trimming of TCR beta chains was associated with a missense DCLRE1C variant in a later genetic analysis, and the association was replicated in an independent cohort. The authors suggested that the approach could potentially be extended to other disease states and immunological phenotypes. A group of highly shared sequence variants was considered likely to be a technical artifact of the sequencing pipeline. The cohort was sequenced for TCR beta chains only, and without alpha or paired-chain data the features that could be detected were limited. Broadly in line with IMGT annotations, most TCR beta V segments showed up in productive rearrangements about 87% or about 30% of the time in an earlier analysis of a few hundred of the donors. For the cohort, immune exposure information was limited to CMV serostatus. In the study, roughly 160 TCR beta chains were listed as associated with cytomegalovirus. The classifier was reported to diagnose cytomegalovirus status with high specificity and sensitivity in both the original cohort and the validation cohort. Most TCR sequences were observed very rarely across donors, whereas some public TCRs were present in many individuals. In a later analysis, TCR association rates were found to vary across HLA loci, with the most associated TCRs seen for DRB1 alleles and the fewest for HLA-C alleles. Because HLA typing was unavailable for some donors at each locus, only the typed subset was used in association tests. In a later analysis, HLA-associated TCR beta chains were found to be more clonally expanded and to have lower generation probabilities than equally common non-associated chains. A further reported finding was that TCR beta sequences accurately predicted the HLA-A and HLA-B alleles for most subjects in the first cohort. Correlated functional status among segregating V segments might be attributable to linkage disequilibrium, but an unknown experimental factor could not be ruled out. When HLA alleles, especially DR and DQ, strongly co-occurred, TCR associations were difficult to assign to individual alleles. A later analysis reported that several top co-occurrence clusters appeared linked to parvovirus B19, influenza, CMV and Epstein-Barr virus. Seventeen rarely observed V segments, including chromosome 9 orphons, were excluded from the earlier analysis of some 590 of the donors because counts were too low. In a later genetic analysis, fewer N-insertions in productive TCRs were reported among donors in an Asian-associated ancestry cluster than the approximately 670-donor mean. In vitro tests confirmed that a few of the cytomegalovirus-associated TCR beta chains recognize cytomegalovirus antigens. Most CMV-associated TCR beta chains appeared to be HLA-restricted in a later analysis, and the HLA associations seemed to be driven largely by CMV exposure. Presence/absence analyses assumed roughly uniform sequencing depth across donors, an assumption that may not hold. In a later analysis, around 17,000 TCR beta sequences were associated with specific HLA alleles at a false discovery rate of 0.05.

Of note for this clone: The target of this receptor is not known. There are no base qualities to consult, and no much larger clone falls within one base.

In total, 666 healthy bone marrow donors made up the cohort. At the time of sampling, all cohort members were nominally healthy, though unrecorded immune exposures were likely present. The donor was CMV seronegative and belonged to the group of 352 seronegative cohort members. A peripheral blood sample was collected from each donor, and TCR beta sequencing was performed on peripheral blood mononuclear cells. The Qiagen DNeasy Blood Extraction Kit was used to extract genomic DNA from the blood cell samples. Library construction relied on the immunoSEQ multiplex PCR assay. A mixture of 60 forward primers for TCR Vbeta segments and 13 reverse primers for TCR Jbeta segments was used in the multiplex PCR. A multiplex PCR assay on genomic DNA amplified the CDR3 region of rearranged TCR beta genes. On the Illumina HiSeq System, the amplified TCR beta libraries were sequenced as 87-base-pair reads. The study's own analysis went as follows. Across the 640 or so repertoires, a later analysis counted some 81 million unique TCR beta chains, roughly 11 million of which were shared by at least two donors. A nearest-neighbor algorithm error-corrected the raw reads and collapsed the reads into unique sequences, merging closely related sequences to remove PCR and sequencing errors. V, D and J gene segments were assigned by aligning CDR3 sequences to IMGT reference sequences. For a sequence to be retained, a match of at least six nucleotides to both a V gene segment and a J gene segment was required. A rearrangement was called productive if the CDR3 had no stop codons and remained in frame with V and J, and every other rearrangement was called non-productive. Following IMGT convention, CDR3 was defined as the stretch from the second conserved V-encoded cysteine up to the conserved J-encoded phenylalanine. The earlier analysis of roughly 590 of the donors excluded any sequence lacking an unambiguous match to a single V gene segment. An earlier analysis of 587 of the donors classified V segments as functional when productive rearrangements were above 56.7% and as segregating when the standard deviation between donors was above 5%. To diagnose cytomegalovirus status from the catalog of TCR beta chain sequences, a statistical classification framework was built. In a later analysis, TCR nucleotide sequences were compared against IMGT/GENE-DB human TR gene sequences so that V and J genes could be assigned. A later analysis assigned CDR3 sequences and most-parsimonious VDJ recombination scenarios with the TCRdist pipeline. In a later analysis, each TCR beta chain was defined by its CDR3 amino acid sequence together with its V-gene family, and reads lacking a unique V-gene family were excluded. A later analysis removed 600 or so highly shared, low-generation-probability nucleotide sequences to deal with suspected cross-contamination and a sequencing artifact. In a later analysis, a clonal expansion index for each public chain was calculated from normalized within-repertoire ranks of inferred template counts. In a later analysis, generation probabilities were computed with a VDJ recombination model fitted to out-of-frame rearrangements, and the resulting probabilities were checked against IGoR. Hypergeometric tests were used in a later analysis to score TCR-TCR, TCR-HLA and TCR-CMV co-occurrence, with a repertoire-size bias correction applied to the TCR pairs. False discovery rates were estimated in a later analysis by permuting HLA or CMV assignments 20 times. In a later analysis, co-occurring TCRs were grouped with DBSCAN, and TCRdist sequence similarity was added when clustering was performed within HLA-allele-positive subsets. Co-occurrence clustering excluded repertoires with fewer than 30,000 or more than 120,000 public chains, plus five with anomalous nucleotide sharing. TCRdb took over this immuneACCESS table, retaining in-frame rearrangements with V and J assigned. Such tables are incomplete; in checked studies, under half of the missing clones stem from an unresolved V gene, and the remainder is unexplained. V, J and clone size were drawn from that table, and D and trimming were deduced from the DNA. The sample table holds about 140,000 clones, of which 77% were seen once. Roughly 4.2% of the sample goes to the ten largest clones.

The source is a male donor in good health and CMV-seronegative. Source material: PBMCs.

The sequenced DNA is TGTGCCAGCAGCTTGGCCTTGGCCAGGGGGGGAAACACCATATATTTT. Its protein reads: CASSLALARGGNTIYF. This chain joins TRBV5-4 to TRBJ1-3; 7 middle bases align to TRBD1. V is pruned by 0 bases and J by 4 bases, leaving 7 bases of the junction without a gene match. The germline V gene (reference sequence) gives CDR1 as SGHNT and CDR2 as YYREEE. The CDR3 holds 16 amino acids from the cysteine to the phenylalanine. Just the 48-base CDR3 DNA is kept, in frame starting at base 1.